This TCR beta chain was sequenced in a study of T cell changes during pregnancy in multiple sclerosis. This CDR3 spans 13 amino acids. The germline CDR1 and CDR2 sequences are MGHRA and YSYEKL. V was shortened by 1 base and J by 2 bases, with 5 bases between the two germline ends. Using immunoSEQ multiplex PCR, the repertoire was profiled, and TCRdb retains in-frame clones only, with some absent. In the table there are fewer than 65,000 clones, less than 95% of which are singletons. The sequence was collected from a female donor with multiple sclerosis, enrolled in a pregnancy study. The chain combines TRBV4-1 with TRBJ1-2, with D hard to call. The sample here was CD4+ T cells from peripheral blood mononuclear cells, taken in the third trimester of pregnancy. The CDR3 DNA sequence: TGCGCCAGCAGCCAAGGTGTAAACTATGGCTACACCTTC. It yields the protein CASSQGVNYGYTF.